The TCR beta chain under discussion was sequenced for a study of glioma-infiltrating T cells after dendritic cell vaccination. Turning to this clone: One end of the junction varies from germline; a read error may be responsible.

The PCR used 60 V beta and 13 J beta primers. Assay: immunoSEQ multiplex PCR; the TCRdb copy retains only in-frame clones and omits some. The data hold fewer than 110,000 clones, with approximately 80% observed a single time. The input for sequencing was blood, taken before dendritic cell vaccination. The sequence came from a human donor with glioblastoma.

CDR3: CASSLAGFPDTQYF. The CDR3 coding sequence is TGTGCCAGCAGCCTAGCGGGCTTCCCGGATACGCAGTATTTT. This chain links TRBV7-8 with TRBJ2-3, with TRBD2 identical over 8 bases. The germline CDR1 and CDR2 sequences are SGHVS and FQNEAQ. This CDR3 comprises 14 residues.